The present entry profiles one TCR beta chain with its context. Sequencing was performed with immunoSEQ multiplex PCR; in TCRdb, only in-frame clones are kept and a portion is missing. The sample carries 95,000 to 150,000 clones, about nine tenths recorded once. The sample belongs to a study of T cell responses to AZD1222 COVID-19 vaccine. Germline V gives CDR1 MNHNS, CDR2 SASEGT. CDR3 size: 15 residues. V gave up 5 bases and J gave up 0 bases; unmatched junction bases: 6. This specimen consisted of peripheral blood, obtained on day 0 of AZD1222 vaccination. The V and J genes are TRBV6-1 and TRBJ1-2; 7 nucleotides align to TRBD1. The receptor comes from an adult in good health. The CDR3 DNA reads TGTGCCAGCAGTCCCCTCGGACAGGCTAACTATGGCTACACCTTC. It encodes CASSPLGQANYGYTF.